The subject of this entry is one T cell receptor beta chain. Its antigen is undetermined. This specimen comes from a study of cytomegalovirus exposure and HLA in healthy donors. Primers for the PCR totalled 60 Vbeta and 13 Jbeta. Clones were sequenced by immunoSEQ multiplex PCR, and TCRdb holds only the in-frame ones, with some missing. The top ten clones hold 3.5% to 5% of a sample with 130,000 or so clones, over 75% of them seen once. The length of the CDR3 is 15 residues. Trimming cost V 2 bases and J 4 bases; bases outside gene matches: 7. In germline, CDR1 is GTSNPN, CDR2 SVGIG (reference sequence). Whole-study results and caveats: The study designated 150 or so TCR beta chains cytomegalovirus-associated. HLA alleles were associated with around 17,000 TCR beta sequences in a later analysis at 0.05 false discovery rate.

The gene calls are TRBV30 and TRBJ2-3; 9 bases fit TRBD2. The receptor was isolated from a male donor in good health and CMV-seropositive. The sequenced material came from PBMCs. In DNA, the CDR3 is TGTGCCTGGAGTCTCGGCGGGGGGGTGGCAGATACGCAGTATTTT. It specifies CAWSLGGGVADTQYF.